This T cell receptor beta chain was sequenced in a study of blood T cell repertoires in COVID-19. Across the whole study: The origin of the acute and convalescent COVID-19 samples was the United States, Italy and Spain. T cells, B-cell-depleted T cells, or PBMCs provided the cDNA or gDNA that served as material.

Deletions cut 0 bases from V and 3 bases from J, with 15 bases between. CDR1 SGHAT and CDR2 FQNNGV come from the germline V gene. The CDR3 length is 16 residues. Measured with immunoSEQ multiplex PCR; TCRdb has only the in-frame clones, and not every one. In the table there are 250,000 or so clones, approximately 90% of which are singletons. Assignments of participants to cohorts depended upon their own reported clinical history. This clonotype originated in a middle-aged man who had been exposed to COVID-19. Sequenced: PBMCs or T cells enriched from blood (not recorded which). J is TRBJ2-7 and V is TRBV11-2; D is possibly TRBD1 (6 bases). DNA of the CDR3: TGTGCCAGCAGCTTAGAGTTCTGGACAGACCACTACGAGCAGTACTTC. It specifies CASSLEFWTDHYEQYF.